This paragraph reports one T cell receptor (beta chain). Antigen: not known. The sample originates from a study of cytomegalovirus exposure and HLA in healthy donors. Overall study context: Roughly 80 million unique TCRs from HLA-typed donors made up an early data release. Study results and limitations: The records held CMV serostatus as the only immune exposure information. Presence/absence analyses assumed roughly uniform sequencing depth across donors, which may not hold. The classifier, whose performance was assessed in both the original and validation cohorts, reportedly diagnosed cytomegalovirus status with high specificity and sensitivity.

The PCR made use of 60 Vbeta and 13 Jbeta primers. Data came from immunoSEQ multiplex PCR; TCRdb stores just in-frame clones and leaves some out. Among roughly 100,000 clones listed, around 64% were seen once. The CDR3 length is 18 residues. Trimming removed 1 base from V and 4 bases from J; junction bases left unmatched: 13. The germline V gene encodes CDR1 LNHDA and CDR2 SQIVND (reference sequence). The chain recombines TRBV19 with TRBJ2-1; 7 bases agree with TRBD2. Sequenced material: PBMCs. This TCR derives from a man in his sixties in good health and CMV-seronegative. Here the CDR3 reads CASSIASGITLIYNEQFF. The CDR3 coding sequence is TGTGCCAGTAGTATAGCTAGCGGAATAACCTTAATATACAATGAGCAGTTCTTC.